This T cell receptor (beta chain) was sequenced during a study of naive and memory T cell subsets. The beta constant-region primer was an equimolar mix of two oligonucleotides covering TRBC1 and TRBC2. Ligated cDNA was amplified by four rounds of PCR with nested alpha and beta constant-region primers and SP2. TCRdb re-analysed the UMI-ligation and nested PCR reads in MiXCR, keeping a single row per CDR3 protein. This sample has about 120,000 distinct CDR3 sequences, with around 35% found just once. In germline, CDR1 is MDHEN, CDR2 SYDVKM. The V and J ends lost 8 bases and 9 bases respectively, with 23 bases between them. This CDR3 contains 15 residues.

Sequencing was done on a sample of central memory CD4+ T cells from blood. The chain has TRBV28 and TRBJ2-1; possibly TRBD1 for D (8 bases). This clonotype originated in a human donor in good health. Here the CDR3 reads CASGETGEGRGEQFF. In nucleotides, the CDR3 is TGTGCCAGCGGGGAGACAGGGGAGGGTCGTGGTGAGCAGTTCTTC.